What follows are 27 T cell receptor beta chains derived from one specimen sequenced in a study of T cell responses to AZD1222 COVID-19 vaccine. TCRdb's copy holds only in-frame clones and misses some; the assay was immunoSEQ multiplex PCR. This table has over 90,000 clones, about nine tenths appearing once. The material was peripheral blood, obtained on day 0 of AZD1222 vaccination. The source of these receptors is an adult in good health.

In its sample, this clone was seen a few times. This chain connects TRBV4-3 to TRBJ1-5; no clear D. Germline V gene sequence: CDR1 LGHNA, CDR2 YSLEER. V was trimmed by 1 base and J by 0 bases, leaving 7 bases between them. The CDR3 loop spans 15 amino acids. As DNA, the CDR3 is TGCGCCAGCAGCCAAGGGCCGGGTAGCAATCAGCCCCAGCATTTT. Encoded protein: CASSQGPGSNQPQHF.

The CDR3 coding sequence is TGTGCCAGCAGCCAAGAGTGGCTAGCGGCCTACGAGCAGTACTTC. It codes for CASSQEWLAAYEQYF. V and J are TRBV3-1 (or the pseudogene TRBV3-2) and TRBJ2-7, with 7 positions matching TRBD2. This CDR3 contains 15 residues. Germline CDR1 and CDR2: LGHDT and YNNKEL (reference sequence). J gave up 2 bases and V 0 bases, and 4 bases lay outside the gene matches.

The chain recombines TRBV11-2 with TRBJ1-1; 8 bases are shared with TRBD1. The V gene end was trimmed by 0 bases and the J gene end by 10 bases; junction bases not matched to a gene: 4. The CDR3 covers 13 residues. Germline CDR1 SGHAT, CDR2 FQNNGV. The CDR3 DNA is TGTGCCAGCAGCTTAGATCCAGGGGGCGCAGCTTTCTTT. It translates to CASSLDPGGAAFF.

V and J are TRBV19 and TRBJ2-7, with TRBD1 matching 7 bases. This CDR3 has 16 amino acids. V was pared by 2 bases and J by 4 bases, with 11 bases of the junction left unmatched. Per the germline V gene, CDR1 is LNHDA and CDR2 is SQIVND (reference sequence). CDR3 DNA sequence: TGTGCCAGTAGTATACTCGCCGGAGAGGGGGCGTACGAGCAGTACTTC. It codes for CASSILAGEGAYEQYF.

This clone appeared once. The chain uses TRBV3-1 (or the pseudogene TRBV3-2) and TRBJ2-1, with 10 bases lining up with TRBD2. Germline V gene data show CDR1 as LGHDT and CDR2 as YNNKEL (reference sequence). This CDR3 is built from 15 residues. After removal of 4 bases from V and 4 bases from J, the junction contained 4 bases not matched to a gene. In DNA form, the CDR3 reads TGTGCCAGCAGCCCACCTAGCGGGAGTTACAATGAGCAGTTCTTC. Protein: CASSPPSGSYNEQFF.

V and J are TRBV28 and TRBJ1-1; perhaps TRBD1 as D (5 bases). V lost 3 bases, J lost 4 bases, and 15 bases lay in between. This CDR3 region has 15 residues. In germline, CDR1 is MDHEN, CDR2 SYDVKM. The CDR3 region is CASSFGGGRATEAFF. For the CDR3, the DNA is TGTGCCAGCAGTTTCGGGGGAGGGAGGGCCACTGAAGCTTTCTTT.

The chain uses TRBV7-9 and TRBJ2-3; D call uncertain. The germline gives CDR1 SEHNR, CDR2 FQNEAQ (reference sequence). The length of the CDR3 is 12 residues. V lost 6 bases and J 4 bases, leaving 8 bases between the germline ends. The CDR3 DNA reads TGTGCCAGCAGTTATAACCCAGATACGCAGTATTTT. This encodes CASSYNPDTQYF.

CDR3 in amino acids: CASSFSGRQDSPLHF. DNA for the CDR3: TGCGCCAGCAGCTTCTCAGGGAGGCAAGACTCACCCCTCCACTTT. The chain couples TRBV5-1 to TRBJ1-6; D is perhaps TRBD1 (5 bases). The CDR3 has 15 residues. The ends were cut back, 2 bases at V and 10 bases at J, with 16 bases in the middle. Germline CDR1 SGHRS, CDR2 YFSETQ.

This chain links TRBV9 with TRBJ2-7; D gene uncertain. The V end was cut by 0 bases, the J end by 0 bases, with 7 bases between. Germline assignment: CDR1 SGDLS and CDR2 YYNGEE. The CDR3 covers 14 residues. This CDR3 is CASSVGWDSYEQYF. CDR3 DNA: TGTGCCAGCAGCGTAGGGTGGGACTCCTACGAGCAGTACTTC.

A few counts support this clone. The chain employs TRBV27 and TRBJ2-7; TRBD1 is a possible D gene (6 bases). Trimming took 3 bases from V and 6 from J, leaving 12 bases between them. From germline, CDR1 is MNHEY and CDR2 SMNVEV (reference sequence). This CDR3 has 13 amino acids. The CDR3 nucleotides are TGTGCCAGCAGTTTTAACAGGGTTGGCGAGCAGTACTTC. Protein sequence: CASSFNRVGEQYF.

The CDR3 loop is CASSVGAGTGNYGYTF. The CDR3 DNA follows: TGTGCCAGCAGCGTAGGAGCCGGGACAGGGAACTATGGCTACACCTTC. The chain has TRBV9 and TRBJ1-2; 9 bases align to TRBD1. This CDR3 comprises 16 residues. With 0 bases clipped from V and 2 bases from J, the junction kept 5 bases outside the gene matches. Looked up from germline, CDR1 is SGDLS and CDR2 is YYNGEE. The variable domain in full, completed from reference TRBV9 and TRBJ1-2, reads DSGVTQTPKHLITATGQRVTLRCSPRSGDLSVYWYQQSLDQGLQFLIQYYNGEERAKGNILERFSAQQFPDLHSELNLSSLELGDSALYFCASSVGAGTGNYGYTFGSGTRLTVV.

The chain recombines TRBV28 with TRBJ2-7; D may match TRBD1 or TRBD2 (5 bases each). Trimming pared 5 bases from V and 7 bases from J, leaving 21 bases between. The CDR3 sequence is 15 residues long. Looked up from germline, CDR1 is MDHEN and CDR2 is SYDVKM. The DNA of the CDR3 is TGTGCCAGCAGTCCCGGAGAGGGACGGTCGGCTGAGCAGTACTTC. Its translation is CASSPGEGRSAEQYF.

Remarks on this clone: Distinct nucleotide sequences in the sample also encode this CDR3. The chain is built from TRBV10-2 and TRBJ2-1; 8 nucleotides align to TRBD1. The CDR3 has 14 amino acids. CDR1 is WSHSY and CDR2 is SAAADI in the germline V gene. The V gene end was trimmed by 6 bases and the J gene end by 5 bases; junction bases not matched to a gene: 6. The CDR3 region has the DNA TGCGCCAGCAGGGGAGGACAGGGAAACAATGAGCAGTTCTTC. Translated: CASRGGQGNNEQFF.

As concerns this clone: One end of the junction is discordant with germline, which a read error may explain. V is TRBV20-1 and J is TRBJ2-7, with a possible D match to TRBD2 (6 bases). The CDR3 consists of 11 residues. Germline lookup yields CDR1 DFQATT and CDR2 SNEGSKA (reference sequence). The CDR3 sequence: CSAVPLAFTVF. The CDR3 DNA reads TGCAGTGCTGTCCCACTAGCTTTCACGGTCTTC.

The rearrangement links TRBV2 to TRBJ2-1; D may be TRBD2 (6 bases). V lost 10 bases, J lost 8 bases, and 21 bases lay in between. Looked up from germline, CDR1 is SNHLY and CDR2 is FYNNEI. The CDR3 is 14 amino acids. The CDR3 DNA sequence: TGTGCCACCGCCCTTGGCCTAGCGAGGGATGAGCAGTTCTTC. Its protein product is CATALGLARDEQFF.

The sample holds a few counts of this clone. This chain joins TRBV4-1 and TRBJ2-7; 7 bases align to TRBD2. Losses at the gene ends were 8 bases for V and 0 bases for J; bases not matched to a gene: 4. The CDR3 has 13 amino acids. CDR1 and CDR2 (germline): MGHRA, YSYEKL. The CDR3 spells CASASGSSYEQYF. In DNA form, the CDR3 reads TGCGCCAGCGCTAGCGGTTCCTCCTACGAGCAGTACTTC.

The chain is built from TRBV7-3 and TRBJ2-3, with D tentatively TRBD2 (5 bases). Trimming removed 1 base from V and 1 base from J, with 9 bases in between. Germline CDR1 is SGHTA and CDR2 is FQGTGA. The CDR3 extends over 15 amino acids. The CDR3 loop reads CASSLIGLRTDTQYF. In nucleotides, the CDR3 is TGTGCCAGCAGCTTAATTGGACTCCGCACAGATACGCAGTATTTT.

The chain recombines TRBV10-2 with TRBJ2-7; 7 bases line up with TRBD1. Germline-derived CDR1 and CDR2 are WSHSY and SAAADI. This CDR3 comprises 14 residues. Trimming removed 6 bases from V and 6 bases from J; junction bases left unmatched: 11. The CDR3 DNA is TGCGCCAGCAGAGAAGACAGGGTTCGAAGCGAGCAGTACTTC. This encodes CASREDRVRSEQYF.

This sequence joins TRBV2 and TRBJ1-1; possibly TRBD1 for D (6 bases). CDR1 and CDR2 from the germline V gene are SNHLY and FYNNEI. The CDR3 consists of 15 residues. V lost 4 bases, J lost 4 bases, and 16 bases lay in between. The CDR3 loop is CASSGAGVMGTEAFF. Written as DNA, the CDR3 is TGTGCCAGCAGTGGAGCAGGGGTGATGGGCACTGAAGCTTTCTTT.

This chain uses TRBV12-5 with TRBJ2-7; no reliable D call. Germline loops: CDR1 LGHNT, CDR2 FRNRAP. Trimming left V 5 bases short and J 3 bases short, with 14 bases between. This CDR3 has 14 amino acids. This chain's CDR3 is CASGPEAELYEQYF. The CDR3 DNA sequence: TGTGCTAGTGGTCCTGAAGCTGAGCTCTACGAGCAGTACTTC.

This chain uses TRBV16 with TRBJ2-2; 7 bases fit TRBD1. Looked up from germline, CDR1 is KGHSY and CDR2 is FQNENV. V lost 5 bases and J lost 9; bases outside the gene matches: 9. The CDR3 runs 14 residues. This CDR3 reads CASSSTGSERELFF. The CDR3 DNA reads as TGTGCCAGCAGCTCGACAGGGTCGGAAAGGGAGCTGTTTTTT.

The V call is TRBV6-4, the J call TRBJ2-1, with a tentative D call TRBD1 (6 bases). The V and J ends lost 2 bases and 8 bases respectively, with 10 bases between them. This CDR3 comprises 13 residues. Germline V CDR1 and CDR2: MRHNA, SNTAGT. CDR3 coding DNA: TGTGCCAGCAGTGACGTGGGGGCGGATGAGCAGTTCTTC. It translates to CASSDVGADEQFF.

This clone occurred once. The V call is TRBV28, the J call TRBJ1-6; 8 bases agree with TRBD1. J gave up 12 bases and V 6 bases, and 7 bases lay outside the gene matches. There are 13 residues in the CDR3. Germline V CDR1 and CDR2: MDHEN, SYDVKM. The CDR3 DNA reads as TGTGCCAGCAGCCTTGGGACAGGCCTACCCCTCCACTTT. It codes for CASSLGTGLPLHF.

J is TRBJ1-1 and V is TRBV6-5; perhaps TRBD1 as D (5 bases). The CDR3 runs 16 residues. Germline CDR1 is MNHEY and CDR2 is SVGAGI. V lost 0 bases and J 4 bases, leaving 15 bases between the germline ends. The CDR3 DNA sequence: TGTGCCAGCAGTTACTCGCGTCGGGGCGGGAGCACTGAAGCTTTCTTT. This translates into CASSYSRRGGSTEAFF.

The chain uses TRBV29-1 and TRBJ2-6; TRBD2 is a possible D gene (5 bases). There are 15 residues in the CDR3. Germline values: CDR1 SQVTM, CDR2 ANQGSEA. V gave up 3 bases and J gave up 4 bases, with 13 bases separating them. The CDR3 bases are TGCAGCGTTGACGGCGAGGGTTCCGGGGCCAACGTCCTGACTTTC. Protein: CSVDGEGSGANVLTF. The full variable domain, rest sourced from reference TRBV29-1 and TRBJ2-6, is SAVISQKPSRDICQRGTSLTIQCQVDSQVTMMFWYRQQPGQSLTLIATANQGSEATYESGFVIDKFPISRPNLTFSTLTVSNMSPEDSSIYLCSVDGEGSGANVLTFGAGSRLTVL.

CDR3 nucleotide sequence: TGTGCCAGCAGCTTAGGCGGGGGATTTTACGGCTACACCTTC. Protein sequence: CASSLGGGFYGYTF. The V call is TRBV7-9, the J call TRBJ1-2; TRBD1 is a possible D gene (5 bases). The CDR3 has 14 residues. Germline CDR1 reads SEHNR; CDR2 reads FQNEAQ (reference sequence). Trimming took 1 base from V and 8 from J, leaving 14 bases between them.

The genes are TRBV4-1 and TRBJ1-2, with D perhaps matching TRBD1 (6 bases). Trimming removed 2 bases at V and 1 base at J, with 11 bases between. CDR3 length: 15 amino acids. Germline CDR1 reads MGHRA; CDR2 reads YSYEKL. CDR3 loop: CASSQFGQSNYGYTF. For the CDR3, the DNA is TGCGCCAGCAGCCAATTCGGACAGAGTAACTATGGCTACACCTTC.